This T cell receptor (beta chain) was documented in a study of blood T cell repertoires in COVID-19. Study at large: Samples representing acute and convalescent COVID-19 were sourced from the United States, Italy and Spain. The cDNA or gDNA used as material had been derived from T cells, B-cell-depleted T cells, or PBMCs.

Study processing details: Scientists estimated how many nucleated cells there were by amplifying reference gene primers. TCRdb keeps only in-frame clones here, not all; method: immunoSEQ multiplex PCR. Clone size and the V and J calls come from that table; the DNA yielded D and trimming. The table has about 200,000 clones, around 80% seen once. Only a few counts were recorded for this clone. The receptor was derived from a woman between 65 and 79 years old with acute or convalescent COVID-19. Sequenced: peripheral blood.

CDR3 in DNA: TGTGCCAGCAGTGACCCCACACACTACACAGATACGCAGTATTTT. This encodes CASSDPTHYTDTQYF. The V and J genes are TRBV6-1 and TRBJ2-3, with no clear D. CDR1 and CDR2 (germline): MNHNS, SASEGT. This CDR3 contains 15 residues. V lost 3 bases to trimming and J lost 2 bases, with 12 bases between them.